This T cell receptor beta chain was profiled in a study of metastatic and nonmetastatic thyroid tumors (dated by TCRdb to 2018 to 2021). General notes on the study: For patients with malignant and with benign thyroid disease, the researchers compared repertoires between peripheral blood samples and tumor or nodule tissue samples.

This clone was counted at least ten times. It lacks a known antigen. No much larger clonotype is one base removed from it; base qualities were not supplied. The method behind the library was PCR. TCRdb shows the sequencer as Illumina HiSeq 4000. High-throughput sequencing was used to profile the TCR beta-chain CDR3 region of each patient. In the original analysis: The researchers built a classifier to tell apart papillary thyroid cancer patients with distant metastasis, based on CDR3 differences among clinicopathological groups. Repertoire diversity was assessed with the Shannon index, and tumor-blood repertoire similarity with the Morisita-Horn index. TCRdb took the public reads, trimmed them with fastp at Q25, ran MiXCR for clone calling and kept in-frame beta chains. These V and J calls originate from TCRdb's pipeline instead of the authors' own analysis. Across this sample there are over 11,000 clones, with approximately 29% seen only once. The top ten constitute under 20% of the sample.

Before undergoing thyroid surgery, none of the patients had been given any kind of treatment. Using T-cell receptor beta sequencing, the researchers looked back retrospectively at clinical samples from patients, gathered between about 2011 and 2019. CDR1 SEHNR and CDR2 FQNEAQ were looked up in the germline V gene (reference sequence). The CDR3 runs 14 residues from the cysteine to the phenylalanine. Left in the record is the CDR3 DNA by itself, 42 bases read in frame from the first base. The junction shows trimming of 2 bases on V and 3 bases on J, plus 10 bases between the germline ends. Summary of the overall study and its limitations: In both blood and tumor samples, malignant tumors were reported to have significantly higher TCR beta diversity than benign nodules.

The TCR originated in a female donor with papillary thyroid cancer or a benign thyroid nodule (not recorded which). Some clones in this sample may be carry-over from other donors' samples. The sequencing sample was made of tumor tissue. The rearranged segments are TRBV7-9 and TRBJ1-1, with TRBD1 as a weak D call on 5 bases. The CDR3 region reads CASSLLEGDTEAFF. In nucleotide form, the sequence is TGTGCCAGCAGCTTACTTGAAGGGGACACTGAAGCTTTCTTT.